A selection of T cell receptor beta chains follows, all from one sample in a study of regulatory T cells in long-lasting Graves disease. TCRdb reprocessed the multiplex PCR reads via MiXCR and lists one record per CDR3 protein. The sample contains a few hundred thousand distinct CDR3 sequences, 23% of which appear only once. The sample was peripheral blood mononuclear cells (PBMCs), taken when the disease was refractory, from a patient treated with antithyroid drugs. The receptors originated from a female donor with Graves disease. The CDR3 runs from the conserved cysteine through the conserved F or W. A D gene is named only where the DNA matches it firmly. The size entry is marked missing in some rows and otherwise reads once, few, many or a size class.

clone_size d_call j_call v_call cdr3_aa cdr3_nt
many . TRBJ1-3 TRBV28 CASSLGSSGNTIYF TGTGCCAGCAGTTTGGGCAGCTCTGGAAACACCATATATTTT
few TRBD1 TRBJ2-5 TRBV3-1 CASSQDAGGAKTQYF TGTGCCAGCAGCCAAGATGCAGGGGGCGCAAAGACCCAGTACTTC
few . TRBJ1-1 TRBV5-6 CASSLERGEHTEAFF TGTGCCAGCAGCTTGGAGCGGGGGGAGCACACTGAAGCTTTCTTT
. . TRBJ1-2 TRBV7-3 CASSPDGGGENGYTF TGTGCCAGCAGCCCCGATGGAGGAGGCGAAAATGGCTACACCTTC
many TRBD1 TRBJ1-1 TRBV20-1 CSADRQGGTEAFF TGCAGTGCTGACCGACAGGGTGGCACTGAAGCTTTCTTT
many . TRBJ1-2 TRBV20-1 CSAGDAGRGYTF TGCAGTGCTGGGGACGCGGGACGGGGCTACACCTTC
many . TRBJ1-6 TRBV28 CASSPTNSPLHF TGTGCCAGCAGTCCTACGAATTCACCCCTCCACTTT
few TRBD2 TRBJ2-7 TRBV20-1 CSASLPPGLAVSSYEQYF TGCAGTGCTAGCCTTCCCCCCGGACTAGCTGTTAGCTCCTACGAGCAGTACTTC
. TRBD1 TRBJ2-6 TRBV27 CASSPIPTGAGANVLTF TGTGCCAGCAGCCCAATCCCGACAGGGGCTGGGGCCAACGTCCTGACTTTC
. . TRBJ2-1 TRBV2 CASSELRGLPVDEQFF TGTGCCAGCAGTGAACTAAGGGGACTCCCGGTAGATGAGCAGTTCTTC
. TRBD2 TRBJ2-1 TRBV29-1 CSVEIRASGIKQNEQFF TGCAGCGTTGAAATCAGGGCTAGCGGGATTAAGCAGAATGAGCAGTTCTTC
few TRBD1 TRBJ1-5 TRBV5-8 CASSQGQVGRNQPQHF TGTGCCAGCAGCCAGGGACAGGTCGGGAGAAATCAGCCCCAGCATTTT
few TRBD2 TRBJ2-7 TRBV29-1 CSIRTSGSKVTYEQYF TGCAGCATTAGGACTAGCGGGAGTAAAGTTACCTACGAGCAGTACTTC
few TRBD1 TRBJ2-7 TRBV15 CATSRGDRSFSEQYF TGTGCCACCAGCAGAGGGGACAGGAGTTTCTCCGAGCAGTACTTC
few . TRBJ2-7 TRBV6-1 CASMGSGDTYEQYF TGTGCCAGCATGGGTTCAGGCGATACCTACGAGCAGTACTTC
. . TRBJ2-7 TRBV20-1 CSAPEGYEQYF TGCAGTGCCCCAGAGGGCTACGAGCAGTACTTC
many TRBD1 TRBJ1-4 TRBV20-1 CSATRTGRENEKLFF TGCAGTGCTACCAGGACAGGGAGGGAAAATGAAAAACTGTTTTTT
. TRBD2 TRBJ2-3 TRBV20-1 CSATGTSGAPDTQYF TGCAGTGCTACAGGGACTAGCGGGGCCCCAGATACGCAGTATTTT
. . TRBJ2-2 TRBV4-1 CASSRGPGLGELFF TGCGCCAGCAGCCGGGGGCCGGGCCTCGGGGAGCTGTTTTTT
many TRBD2 TRBJ2-7 TRBV27 CASSSGLAYEQYF TGTGCCAGCAGTTCGGGACTAGCCTACGAGCAGTACTTC
. . TRBJ2-7 TRBV5-4 CASSSSQRAGNEQYF TGTGCCAGCAGCTCATCCCAGCGGGCAGGGAACGAGCAGTACTTC
. TRBD1 TRBJ2-2 TRBV2 CASRDRETNTGELFF TGTGCCAGCAGGGACAGGGAGACGAACACCGGGGAGCTGTTTTTT
many . TRBJ1-5 TRBV24-1 CATGDGISNQPQHF TGTGCCACCGGGGACGGGATTAGCAATCAGCCCCAGCATTTT
many . TRBJ1-1 TRBV19 CASSQGEAFF TGTGCCAGTAGTCAGGGAGAAGCTTTCTTT
few . TRBJ2-6 TRBV3-1 CASSQVRIGGRSSGANVLTF TGTGCCAGCAGCCAAGTCCGTATTGGGGGCAGATCCTCTGGGGCCAACGTCCTGACTTTC
. TRBD2 TRBJ2-2 TRBV6-1 CASSRPELAGGGTGELFF TGTGCCAGCAGCCGCCCTGAACTAGCGGGAGGGGGCACCGGGGAGCTGTTTTTT
. . TRBJ1-2 TRBV19 CASSADSLLSGYTF TGTGCCAGTAGTGCAGACAGTTTGCTATCCGGCTACACCTTC
. . TRBJ2-6 TRBV12-5 CASGSSTTYDRYGANVLTF TGTGCTAGTGGTTCTTCCACCACGTACGACAGGTATGGGGCCAACGTCCTGACTTTC
. . TRBJ2-7 TRBV28 CTSSLRQGLSSYEQYF TGTACCAGCAGTTTACGTCAGGGCTTGAGCTCCTACGAGCAGTACTTC
. . TRBJ1-4 TRBV18 CASSPFNEGSEKLFF TGTGCCAGCTCACCTTTTAACGAGGGGAGTGAAAAACTGTTTTTT
. TRBD1 TRBJ2-5 TRBV28 CASSAPGTGTQTQYF TGTGCCAGCAGTGCACCCGGGACAGGGACACAGACCCAGTACTTC
. . TRBJ1-1 TRBV5-1 CASSAAPGDSGAFF TGCGCCAGCAGCGCCGCCCCAGGGGATTCCGGAGCTTTCTTT
. . TRBJ2-2 TRBV19 CATRTRRNTGELFF TGTGCCACCCGGACGCGGAGAAACACCGGGGAGCTGTTTTTT
many . TRBJ1-2 TRBV2 CASSEVGGGSELGYTF TGTGCCAGCAGTGAAGTGGGGGGGGGATCTGAGCTGGGCTACACCTTC
few . TRBJ2-7 TRBV20-1 CSAAPTGIPYEQYF TGCAGTGCAGCCCCAACAGGGATCCCCTACGAGCAGTACTTC
. TRBD2 TRBJ2-7 TRBV20-1 CSAETTTSGIQYEQYF TGCAGTGCCGAAACAACCACTAGCGGGATACAGTACGAGCAGTACTTC
once . TRBJ1-1 TRBV10-2 CASSESRGPWGSEAFF TGCGCCAGCAGTGAGTCGAGGGGTCCCTGGGGATCTGAAGCTTTCTTT
many TRBD1 TRBJ2-5 TRBV28 CASSLGTGKPASQYF TGTGCCAGCAGTTTAGGGACAGGGAAGCCAGCGTCCCAGTACTTC
. . TRBJ2-5 TRBV7-3 CASSDSGQNVQYF TGTGCCAGCAGCGACAGTGGGCAAAACGTTCAGTACTTC
. TRBD1 TRBJ2-7 TRBV12-3/TRBV12-4 CASSPGGLGNEQYF TGTGCCAGCAGTCCAGGGGGTTTGGGGAACGAGCAGTACTTC
few . TRBJ2-7 TRBV29-1 CSVGWAGEQYF TGCAGCGTTGGCTGGGCGGGAGAGCAGTACTTC
many TRBD1 TRBJ1-2 TRBV12-3/TRBV12-4 CASSLGTGSLGYTF TGTGCCAGCAGTCTCGGGACAGGGAGCCTGGGCTACACCTTC
. . TRBJ2-2 TRBV29-1 CSVQGAGELFF TGCAGCGTACAGGGTGCCGGGGAGCTGTTTTTT
few . TRBJ2-7 TRBV27 CASSSFEGDRTYEQYF TGTGCCAGCAGTTCCTTTGAAGGGGATAGGACCTACGAGCAGTACTTC
many TRBD1 TRBJ2-5 TRBV28 CASRRQGQETQYF TGTGCCAGCAGGCGACAGGGGCAAGAGACCCAGTACTTC